The clone carrying this T cell receptor (beta chain) was seen more than once but under ten times. The source of the sample is a study of T cells after yellow fever vaccination. TCRdb re-called the 5' RACE reads through MiXCR, storing one row per CDR3 protein. Here the sample spans under 600,000 distinct CDR3 sequences, 20% to 25% being singletons. Trimming stripped 8 bases from V and 14 bases from J, with 19 bases between. This CDR3 has 12 residues. CDR1 is MDHEN and CDR2 is SYDVKM in the germline V gene. This TCR was sampled from a man aged 18 to 35 who received the YFV17D yellow fever vaccine. J is TRBJ1-5 and V is TRBV28; D is unclear. The source material was PBMCs, sampled approximately 22 days after the first yellow fever vaccination. CDR3 protein: CASWAGSGFEHF. CDR3 coding DNA: TGTGCCAGCTGGGCGGGGTCCGGCTTCGAGCATTTT.